The 10 T cell receptor beta chains given below trace back to one sample, sequenced in a study of cytomegalovirus exposure and HLA in healthy donors. Primers for the PCR totalled 60 Vbeta and 13 Jbeta. Measured with immunoSEQ multiplex PCR; TCRdb has only the in-frame clones, and not every one. This table holds fewer than 200,000 clones, around 77% found once. What was sequenced was PBMCs. Receptors originate from a man aged 60 to 69 in good health and CMV-seronegative.

The gene calls are TRBV6-5 and TRBJ2-7; D unresolved. Germline CDR1 reads MNHEY; CDR2 reads SVGAGI. Trimming removed 6 bases at V and 0 bases at J, with 12 bases between. This CDR3 is built from 14 residues. CDR3 sequence: CASSTPSSSYEQYF. Written as DNA, the CDR3 is TGTGCCAGCAGCACACCGTCCAGCTCCTACGAGCAGTACTTC.

The rearrangement joins TRBV5-4 to TRBJ1-1; D uncertain. CDR3 size: 13 residues. Trimming removed 1 base from V and 8 bases from J, with 12 bases in between. Germline V lookup: CDR1 SGHNT, CDR2 YYREEE (reference sequence). In DNA form, the CDR3 reads TGTGCCAGCAGCTTGCCTAACTACCGGGAAGCTTTCTTT. Protein product: CASSLPNYREAFF.

This clone was detected only a few times. Here the CDR3 reads CASSSTNTGELFF. The CDR3 DNA sequence: TGCGCCAGCAGCTCGACTAACACCGGGGAGCTGTTTTTT. The V gene is TRBV5-1, the J gene TRBJ2-2; D gene unclear. Trimming left V 3 bases short and J 2 bases short, with 5 bases between. The CDR3 loop spans 13 amino acids. The germline V gene encodes CDR1 SGHRS and CDR2 YFSETQ.

This clone was seen more than once but under ten times. The chain couples TRBV2 to TRBJ1-1; D is uncertain. Germline loops: CDR1 SNHLY, CDR2 FYNNEI. Trimming stripped 8 bases from V and 0 bases from J, with 13 bases between. There are 14 residues in the CDR3. Here the CDR3 DNA reads TGTGCCAGCGCTATTCGGGGTCTGAACACTGAAGCTTTCTTT. Amino acid sequence: CASAIRGLNTEAFF.

This chain links TRBV5-1 with TRBJ2-3; the match to TRBD2 covers 10 bases. V lost 0 bases to trimming and J lost 0 bases; unmatched junction nucleotides: 7. Germline V gene data show CDR1 as SGHRS and CDR2 as YFSETQ. CDR3 length: 18 amino acids. The CDR3 DNA reads as TGCGCCAGCAGCTTGGACCTAGCGGGGGCGGGTAGCACAGATACGCAGTATTTT. Translating it yields CASSLDLAGAGSTDTQYF.

The rearrangement joins TRBV5-6 to TRBJ1-1; the D is unclear. V lost 0 bases, J lost 8 bases, and 23 bases lay in between. The CDR3 is 17 amino acids. Germline-derived CDR1 and CDR2 are SGHDT and YYEEEE. The CDR3 nucleotides are TGTGCCAGCAGCTTGGGTGGCGTCGGGGTTCTACTGGGGGAAGCTTTCTTT. As protein: CASSLGGVGVLLGEAFF.

The chain combines TRBV27 with TRBJ2-7, with TRBD2 matching 13 bases. J lost 2 bases, V lost 7 bases, and 8 bases had no gene match. This CDR3 region has 16 residues. Germline V gene data show CDR1 as MNHEY and CDR2 as SMNVEV (reference sequence). The CDR3 bases are TGTGCCAGCACGGGACTAGCGGGAACCCCCACCTACGAGCAGTACTTC. Residues: CASTGLAGTPTYEQYF.

V is TRBV18 and J is TRBJ2-1, with TRBD2 matching over 8 bases. Germline V lookup: CDR1 KGHSH, CDR2 LQKENI. J gave up 7 bases and V 1 base, and 9 bases lay outside the gene matches. The CDR3 covers 16 residues. The DNA of the CDR3 is TGTGCCAGCTCACCACTAACGGGAGGGCCTAGAAATGAGCAGTTCTTC. Amino acids: CASSPLTGGPRNEQFF.

The V gene is TRBV5-1, the J gene TRBJ2-7; 7 bases are shared with TRBD2. The CDR3 length is 18 residues. Germline V gene data show CDR1 as SGHRS and CDR2 as YFSETQ. The J segment lost 0 bases and the V segment lost 0 bases, leaving 12 bases of the junction unmatched. The CDR3 coding sequence is TGCGCCAGCAGCTTGGATGAGTCCGGGAGGTACCTCTCCTACGAGCAGTACTTC. Translation gives CASSLDESGRYLSYEQYF.

The chain couples TRBV11-3 to TRBJ2-1; the match to TRBD2 covers 10 bases. The V gene end was trimmed by 2 bases and the J gene end by 0 bases; junction bases not matched to a gene: 1. CDR1 SGHNT and CDR2 YENEEA come from the germline V gene. The CDR3 has 16 residues. The CDR3: CASSLSSGSSYNEQFF. The CDR3 DNA reads as TGTGCCAGCAGCTTATCTAGCGGGAGCTCCTACAATGAGCAGTTCTTC. Variable domain in full (rest from reference TRBV11-3 and TRBJ2-1): EAGVVQSPRYKIIEKKQPVAFWCNPISGHNTLYWYLQNLGQGPELLIRYENEEAVDDSQLPKDRFSAERLKGVDSTLKIQPAELGDSAVYLCASSLSSGSSYNEQFFGPGTRLTVL.